The 5 T cell receptor beta chains listed next were all sequenced from one sample in a study of T-cell memory formation after mild COVID-19. TCRdb independently ran MiXCR on the 5' RACE reads; one entry per CDR3 protein. In the table there are hundreds of thousands of distinct CDR3 sequences, 15% to 20% of which are singletons. The sequenced sample consisted of PBMCs or a T cell subset sorted from them (not recorded which). Receptors were obtained from a man aged 18 to 30 who had mild COVID-19 (a few samples of this study predate the infection). Cell type and time point are not known.

There are many counts of this clonotype. The chain joins TRBV7-2 to TRBJ2-7; D may match TRBD1 or TRBD2 (6 bases each). CDR3 length equals 14 residues. Germline loops: CDR1 SGHTA, CDR2 FQGNSA. Trimming removed 1 base at V and 4 bases at J, with 11 bases between. The CDR3: CASSLEKGGYEQYV. The CDR3 DNA is TGTGCCAGCAGCTTAGAGAAGGGGGGTTACGAGCAGTACGTC.

CDR3: CASSLGRYTEAFF. The CDR3 DNA sequence: TGTGCCAGCAGTTTAGGCAGGTATACTGAAGCTTTCTTT. This sequence joins TRBV12-3 or TRBV12-4 and TRBJ1-1; no firm D call. V gave up 1 base and J gave up 5 bases, with 8 bases separating them. The CDR3 is made up of 13 amino acids.

The gene calls are TRBV20-1 and TRBJ2-5, with 9 bases that match TRBD1. This CDR3 is built from 16 residues. Germline lookup yields CDR1 DFQATT and CDR2 SNEGSKA (reference sequence). V trimming: 1 base; J trimming: 5 bases; junction bases outside the gene matches: 11. CDR3 region: CSARVPGDRAGETQYF. DNA for the CDR3: TGCAGTGCTAGAGTCCCCGGGGACAGGGCTGGGGAGACCCAGTACTTC.

This clonotype occurred a few times. J is TRBJ2-5 and V is TRBV9; possible D gene TRBD2, 6 bases. The CDR3 covers 13 residues. In germline, CDR1 is SGDLS, CDR2 YYNGEE. The V gene lost 4 bases and the J gene lost 6 bases, with 13 bases spanning the gap. CDR3 DNA: TGTGCCAGCAGCAGGGACTCCTCCCAGACCCAGTACTTC. Protein sequence: CASSRDSSQTQYF.

This clonotype showed up just a few times. The V gene is TRBV29-1, the J gene TRBJ2-3; 7 bases line up with TRBD2. Trimming removed 3 bases from V and 3 bases from J; junction bases left unmatched: 3. The germline V gene has CDR1 SQVTM and CDR2 ANQGSEA. This CDR3 spans 13 amino acids. The CDR3 coding sequence is TGCAGCGTTGAGGGGGGGATAACAGATACGCAGTATTTT. It yields the protein CSVEGGITDTQYF.